Each of the 3 T cell receptor beta chains below was sequenced from the same sample in a study of control samples from healthy donors and cancer patients. Sequencing used immunoSEQ multiplex PCR; TCRdb keeps in-frame clones, though not all of them. This table has about 86,000 clones, 85% to 90% appearing once. The sample comprised PBMCs. These receptors all stem from a woman between 50 and 59 years old with colorectal cancer.

V is TRBV30 and J is TRBJ1-2; no reliable D call. The germline gives CDR1 GTSNPN, CDR2 SVGIG (reference sequence). There are 13 residues in the CDR3. Trimming removed 8 bases at V and 7 bases at J, with 20 bases between. The DNA of the CDR3 is TGTGCCGCTCGAGCCGGAACATGGAGTGGCTACACCTTC. Amino acids: CAARAGTWSGYTF.

The rearrangement links TRBV24-1 to TRBJ1-5; the D gene is possibly TRBD1 (5 bases). The CDR3 sequence is 13 residues long. Trimming removed 10 bases at V and 4 bases at J, with 13 bases between. Germline CDR1 is KGHDR and CDR2 is SFDVKD. The CDR3 DNA is TGTGCCACAGGGGACTCTTTGAATCAGCCCCAGCATTTT. This sequence encodes CATGDSLNQPQHF.

Regarding this clone: The identical CDR3 is also encoded by other nucleotide sequences in the sample. This rearrangement joins TRBV7-2 to TRBJ2-7, with no clear D. Germline assignment: CDR1 SGHTA and CDR2 FQGNSA. This CDR3 contains 13 residues. V lost 2 bases and J lost 0, with 5 bases in between. Here the CDR3 reads CASSLSVSYEQYV. Here the CDR3 DNA reads TGTGCCAGCAGCTTAAGCGTCTCCTACGAGCAGTACGTC.